There are many counts of the clone carrying this TCR beta chain. Its antigen is not identified. TCRdb re-called the RT-PCR reads with MiXCR, one entry per CDR3 protein. Among 800,000 to 1,000,000 distinct CDR3 sequences listed, approximately 21% were seen once. This entry is derived from a study of response to subunit inactivated influenza vaccine. Broader study findings: That few new T cells are recruited by each seasonal influenza vaccination was the authors' suggestion.

This clonotype was sampled from a middle-aged man who received an inactivated influenza vaccine. Material: PBMCs from blood, obtained roughly 5 days after vaccination.

For the CDR3, the DNA is TGTGCCAGCAGCCCCGCGGCTGCTAACTATGGCTACACCTTC. This sequence encodes CASSPAAANYGYTF. The genes are TRBV3-1 and TRBJ1-2; the D is unclear. The CDR3 consists of 14 residues. Germline CDR1 and CDR2: LGHDT and YNNKEL (reference sequence). The germline V and J ends were trimmed by 4 bases and 0 bases, with 9 bases remaining between them.